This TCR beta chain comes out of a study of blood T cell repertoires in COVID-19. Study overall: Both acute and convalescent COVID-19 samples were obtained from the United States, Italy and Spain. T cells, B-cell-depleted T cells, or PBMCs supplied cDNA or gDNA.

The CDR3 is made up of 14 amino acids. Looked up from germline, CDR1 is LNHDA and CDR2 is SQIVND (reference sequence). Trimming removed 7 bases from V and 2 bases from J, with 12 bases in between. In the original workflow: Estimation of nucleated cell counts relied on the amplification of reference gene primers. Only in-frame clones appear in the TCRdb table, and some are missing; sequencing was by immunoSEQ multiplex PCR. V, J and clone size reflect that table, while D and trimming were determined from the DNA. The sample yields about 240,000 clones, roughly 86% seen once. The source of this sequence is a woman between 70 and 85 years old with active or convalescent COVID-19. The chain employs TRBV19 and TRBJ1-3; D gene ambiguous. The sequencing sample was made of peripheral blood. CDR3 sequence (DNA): TGTGCCAGTAAAATGGAGGGTGCTGGAAACACCATATATTTT. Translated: CASKMEGAGNTIYF.